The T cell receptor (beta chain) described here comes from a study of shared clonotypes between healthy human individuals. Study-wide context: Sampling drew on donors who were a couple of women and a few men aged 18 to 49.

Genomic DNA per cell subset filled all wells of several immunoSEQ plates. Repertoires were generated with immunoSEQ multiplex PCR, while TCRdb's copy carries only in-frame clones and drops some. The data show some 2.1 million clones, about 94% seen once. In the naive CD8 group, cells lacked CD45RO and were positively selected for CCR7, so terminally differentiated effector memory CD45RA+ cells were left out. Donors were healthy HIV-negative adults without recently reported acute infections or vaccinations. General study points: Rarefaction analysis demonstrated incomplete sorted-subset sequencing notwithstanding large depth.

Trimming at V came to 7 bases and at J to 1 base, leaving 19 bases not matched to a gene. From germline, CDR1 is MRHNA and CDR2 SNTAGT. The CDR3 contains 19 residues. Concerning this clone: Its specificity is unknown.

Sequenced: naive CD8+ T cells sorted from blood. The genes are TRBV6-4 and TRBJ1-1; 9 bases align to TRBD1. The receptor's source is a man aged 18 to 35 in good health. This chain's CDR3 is CASILALRDRVSKNTEAFF. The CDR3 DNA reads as TGTGCCAGCATCCTCGCCCTCCGGGACAGGGTCTCGAAGAACACTGAAGCTTTCTTT.